These 8 T cell receptor beta chains were all obtained from the same sample, sequenced in a study of T cells in Graves' hyperthyroidism and ophthalmopathy. Regions amplified from RNA transcripts were the TCR beta CDR3 regions. First-round RT-PCR of the TCR CDR3 relied on the HTBI primer set. Using its own MiXCR run on the multiplex PCR reads, TCRdb lists one record per CDR3 protein. The table has a few hundred thousand distinct CDR3 sequences, roughly 25% seen once. Sequencing was done on a sample of blood. All receptors come from a man in his fifties with Graves' hyperthyroidism.

This clonotype was found many times. J is TRBJ1-1 and V is TRBV18; 9 bases line up with TRBD1. V lost 4 bases to trimming and J lost 11 bases; unmatched junction nucleotides: 17. Germline V gives CDR1 KGHSH, CDR2 LQKENI. The CDR3 has 16 amino acids. The DNA of the CDR3 is TGTGCCAGCTCACTCGGAGTCCCGGGACAGGGTGTTACGGCTTTCTTT. It translates to CASSLGVPGQGVTAFF.

This clonotype was found many times. This chain uses TRBV12-3 or TRBV12-4 with TRBJ1-5; D is undetermined. Trimming left V 3 bases short and J 2 bases short, with 11 bases between. The CDR3 totals 15 residues. CDR3 region: CASSLLLAGNQPQHF. For the CDR3, the DNA is TGTGCCAGCAGTTTGTTGTTGGCGGGCAATCAGCCCCAGCATTTT.

The rearrangement uses TRBV3-1 and TRBJ2-5; D unclear. CDR1 and CDR2 from the germline V gene are LGHDT and YNNKEL (reference sequence). V lost 0 bases and J lost 3, with 11 bases in between. This CDR3 is built from 15 residues. CDR3 sequence reads: CASSQEGLAEETQYF. In DNA form, the CDR3 reads TGTGCCAGCAGCCAAGAGGGTCTCGCCGAAGAGACCCAGTACTTC.

This clonotype was counted a few times. The J gene is TRBJ2-5, the V gene TRBV15; D is unresolved. CDR1 LNHNV and CDR2 YYDKDF come from the germline V gene (reference sequence). The length of the CDR3 is 14 residues. Between the trimmed V and J ends, which lost 1 base and 4 bases, there was a span of 10 bases. Written as DNA, the CDR3 is TGTGCCACCAGCAGAGCTTTAGAGGCAGAGACCCAGTACTTC. Protein sequence: CATSRALEAETQYF.

This clonotype has at least ten counts. The chain joins TRBV2 to TRBJ2-3, with D possibly called TRBD1 or TRBD2 (5 bases each). In germline, CDR1 is SNHLY, CDR2 FYNNEI. The CDR3 extends over 15 amino acids. Trimming left V 6 bases short and J 1 base short, with 14 bases between. CDR3 sequence: CASRFLGTRTDTQYF. The CDR3 bases are TGTGCCAGCAGGTTCCTAGGGACCCGCACAGATACGCAGTATTTT.

This clonotype turned up a few times. The chain uses TRBV11-3 and TRBJ2-1, with 8 positions matching TRBD2. The CDR3 extends over 15 amino acids. CDR1 and CDR2 from the germline V gene are SGHNT and YENEEA. J lost 6 bases, V lost 4 bases, and 8 bases had no gene match. The DNA of the CDR3 is TGTGCCAGCAGCTCGGCGGGGCTAGCGGGCAATGAGCAGTTCTTC. It yields the protein CASSSAGLAGNEQFF.

This rearrangement joins TRBV20-1 to TRBJ1-5; 10 nucleotides line up with TRBD1. This CDR3 is built from 17 residues. Per the germline V gene, CDR1 is DFQATT and CDR2 is SNEGSKA (reference sequence). Trimming cost V 1 base and J 0 bases; bases outside gene matches: 6. The CDR3 DNA follows: TGCAGTGCTAGAGGGACAGGGGGAACCTATAGCAATCAGCCCCAGCATTTT. This gives the protein CSARGTGGTYSNQPQHF.

This clonotype turned up a few times. The V gene is TRBV3-1, the J gene TRBJ2-7, with 12 bases identical to TRBD1. The CDR3 totals 14 residues. J gave up 6 bases and V 4 bases, and 4 bases lay outside the gene matches. Germline CDR1 and CDR2: LGHDT and YNNKEL (reference sequence). For the CDR3, the DNA is TGTGCCAGCAGCCCGGGACAGGGGGCTGTCGAGCAGTACTTC. It translates to CASSPGQGAVEQYF.